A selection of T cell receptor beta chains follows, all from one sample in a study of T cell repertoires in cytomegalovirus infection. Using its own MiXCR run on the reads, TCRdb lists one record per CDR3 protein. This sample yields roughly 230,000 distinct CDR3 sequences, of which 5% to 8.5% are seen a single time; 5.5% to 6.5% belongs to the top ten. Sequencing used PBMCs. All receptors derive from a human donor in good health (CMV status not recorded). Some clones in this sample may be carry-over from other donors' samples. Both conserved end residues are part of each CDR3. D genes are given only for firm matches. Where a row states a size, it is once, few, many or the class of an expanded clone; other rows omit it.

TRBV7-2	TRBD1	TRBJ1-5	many	TGTGCCAGCAGCTCTTACAGGGGGCCCCAGCATTTT	CASSSYRGPQHF
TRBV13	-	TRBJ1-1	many	TGTGCCAGCAGCTGGGGGGGGACCCCCCGGAACACTGAAGCTTTCTTT	CASSWGGTPRNTEAFF
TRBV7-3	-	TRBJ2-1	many	TGTGCCAGCAGCCCCATGCCGGGGAGGACCTACAATGAGCAGTTCTTC	CASSPMPGRTYNEQFF
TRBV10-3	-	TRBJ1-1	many	TGTGCCATCGCAGAGGGGTTGAACACTGAAGCTTTCTTT	CAIAEGLNTEAFF
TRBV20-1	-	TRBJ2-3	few	TGCAGTGCCCTATTCACAGGGAAGTGGGCAGATACGCAGTATTTT	CSALFTGKWADTQYF
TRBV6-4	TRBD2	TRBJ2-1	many	TGTGCCAGCAGTGGGGGGGGTCGGGAGCAGTTCTTC	CASSGGGREQFF
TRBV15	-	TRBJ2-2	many	TGTGCCACCAGCGGACAGCTAAACACCGGGGAGCTGTTTTTT	CATSGQLNTGELFF
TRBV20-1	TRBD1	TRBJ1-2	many	TGCAGTGCTAGAGACCCGACAGGGACTGGCTACACCTTC	CSARDPTGTGYTF
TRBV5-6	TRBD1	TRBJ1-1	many	TGTGCCAGCAGCCCGCGGAGGACAGGGCGTGACACTGAAGCTTTCTTT	CASSPRRTGRDTEAFF
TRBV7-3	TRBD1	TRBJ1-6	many	TGTGCCAGCAGCCGACAGGGGGGGAATTCACCCCTCCACTTT	CASSRQGGNSPLHF
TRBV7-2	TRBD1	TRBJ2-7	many	TGTGCCAGCAGGGAGACAGGGTCGTCTTACGAGCAGTACTTC	CASRETGSSYEQYF
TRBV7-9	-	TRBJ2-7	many	TGTGCCAGCAGCGGGCAGGGATACTCCTACGAGCAGTACTTC	CASSGQGYSYEQYF
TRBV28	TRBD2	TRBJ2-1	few	TGTGCCAGCAGCGACGGGGGGGCATCTTACAATGAGCAGTTCTTC	CASSDGGASYNEQFF
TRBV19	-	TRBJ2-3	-	TGTGCCAGTAGTCTTTACTCTCCGGGGGAGGCAGATACGCAGTATTTT	CASSLYSPGEADTQYF
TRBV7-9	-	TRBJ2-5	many	TGTGCCAGCAGCATCGGACGGTACCAAGAGACCCAGTACTTC	CASSIGRYQETQYF
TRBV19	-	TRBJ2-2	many	TGTGCCAGTAGTATAGGTCCGAACACCGGGGAGCTGTTTTTT	CASSIGPNTGELFF
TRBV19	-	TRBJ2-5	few	TGTGCCAGTAGTCCCATCTCCGGTGGCTCAGGGACCCAGTACTTC	CASSPISGGSGTQYF
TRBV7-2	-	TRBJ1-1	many	TGTGCCAGCACCCTTTACCGGGACACTGAAGCTTTCTTT	CASTLYRDTEAFF
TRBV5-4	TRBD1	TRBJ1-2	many	TGTGCCAGCAGCTGGAAGGACAGGGGGAGCGGCTACACCTTC	CASSWKDRGSGYTF
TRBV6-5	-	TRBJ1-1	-	TGTGCCAGCAGTTACGCAGGGACGAAGCTCACTGAAGCTTTCTTT	CASSYAGTKLTEAFF
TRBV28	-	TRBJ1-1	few	TGTGCCAGCAGGAGGGATCCGAACACTGAAGCTTTCTTT	CASRRDPNTEAFF
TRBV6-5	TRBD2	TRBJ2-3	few	TGTGCCAGCAGCCCTCAACGCGGGCGGGGGGATACGCAGTATTTT	CASSPQRGRGDTQYF
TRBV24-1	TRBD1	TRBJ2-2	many	TGTGCCACCAGTGATCCCGGGGGACAGGGGGCTACCGGGGAGCTGTTTTTT	CATSDPGGQGATGELFF
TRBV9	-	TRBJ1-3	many	TGTGCCAGCAGCCCGCGTATGGCGCTCTCTGGAAACACCATATATTTT	CASSPRMALSGNTIYF
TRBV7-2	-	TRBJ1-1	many	TGTGCCAGCAGCACCGACAGGAGGAACACTGAAGCTTTCTTT	CASSTDRRNTEAFF
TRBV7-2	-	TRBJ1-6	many	TGTGCCAGCAGCTTAGTTTTAGGGCTTCGGAATTCACCCCTCCACTTT	CASSLVLGLRNSPLHF